This T cell receptor beta chain is drawn from a study of T cells in Graves' hyperthyroidism and ophthalmopathy. Using RNA transcripts as the source, TCR beta CDR3 regions were amplified. A first-round RT-PCR of the TCR CDR3 used the HTBI primer set. Each CDR3 protein is one row after TCRdb ran MiXCR on the multiplex PCR reads. This sample has about 410,000 distinct CDR3 sequences, with about 14% found just once. Study-level points and caveats: Researchers found most expanded thyroid clonotypes above 0.001 in blood as well.

Concerning this clonotype: The antigen is not known. An end of the junction does not agree with germline; a read error may underlie this.

There are 13 residues in the CDR3. CDR1 SSHAT and CDR2 FNYEAQ come from the germline V gene (reference sequence). The sequence derives from a young man with Graves' ophthalmopathy. The rearrangement joins TRBV7-7 to TRBJ2-3; D possibly corresponds to TRBD2 (5 bases). The material sequenced was blood. CDR3 nucleotides: TGTGCTAGCAGCCCCCTCTCTGAGGGTACGCAGTATTTT. Translating gives CASSPLSEGTQYF.